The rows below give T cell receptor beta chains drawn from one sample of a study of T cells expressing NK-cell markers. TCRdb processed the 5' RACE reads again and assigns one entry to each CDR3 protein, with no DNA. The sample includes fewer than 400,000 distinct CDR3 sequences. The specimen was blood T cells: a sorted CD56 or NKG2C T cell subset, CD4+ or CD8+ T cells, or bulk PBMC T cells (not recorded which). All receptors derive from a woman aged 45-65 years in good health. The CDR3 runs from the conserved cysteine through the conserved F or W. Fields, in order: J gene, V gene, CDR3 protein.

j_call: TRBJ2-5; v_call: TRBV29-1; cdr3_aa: CSGRRGRQETQYF
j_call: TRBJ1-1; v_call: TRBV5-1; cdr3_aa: CASSWATGARTEAFF
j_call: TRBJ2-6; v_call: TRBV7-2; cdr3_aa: CASSFNRGRLGANVLTF
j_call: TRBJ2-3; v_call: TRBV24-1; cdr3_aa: CATSDPRDRGNTQYF
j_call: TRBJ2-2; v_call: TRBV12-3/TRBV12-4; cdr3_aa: CASSFRRSPGELFF
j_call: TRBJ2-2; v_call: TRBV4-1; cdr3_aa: CASSQDGLLPGELFF
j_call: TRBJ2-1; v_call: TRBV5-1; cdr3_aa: CASSLGVAGFSYNEQFF
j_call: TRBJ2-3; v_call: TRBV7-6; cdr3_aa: CASSPGGHTDTQYF
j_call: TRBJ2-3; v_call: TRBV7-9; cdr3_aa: CASSPRDGGTTDTQYF
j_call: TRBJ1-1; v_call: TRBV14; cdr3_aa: CASSQRTGFAFF
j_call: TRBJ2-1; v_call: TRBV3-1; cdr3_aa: CASSQGSGARPQFF
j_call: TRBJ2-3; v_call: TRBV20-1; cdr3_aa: CSASAGADTQYF
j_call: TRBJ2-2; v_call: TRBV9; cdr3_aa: CASSHRTSGQVTTGELFF
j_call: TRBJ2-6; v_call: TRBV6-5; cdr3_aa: CASGGGGANVLTF
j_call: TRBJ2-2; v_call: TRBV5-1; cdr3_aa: CASSPEVGTGTGELFF
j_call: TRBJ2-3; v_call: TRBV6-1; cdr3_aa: CASSGVTSGVRNTQYF